Below, 11 T cell receptor beta chains from the same sample are listed, as sequenced in a study of blood T cells in healthy people across ages. PCR was performed a second time for roughly 6 to 12 cycles using a sample-barcoded 5' primer and a J-beta primer mix. TCRdb reprocessed the 5' RACE reads with MiXCR, giving one entry per CDR3 protein. The data show about a million distinct CDR3 sequences, with approximately 50% seen just once and over 20% held by the top ten. The sequencing sample was made of blood. The source of these receptors is a woman aged 55-75 years in good health.

The chain uses TRBV3-1 and TRBJ2-7; possible D gene TRBD2, 5 bases. CDR1 and CDR2 from the germline V gene are LGHDT and YNNKEL (reference sequence). The CDR3 runs 13 residues. V was clipped by 1 base and J by 2 bases, with 6 bases between them. The CDR3 bases are TGTGCCAGCAGCCAAGCGGGGACCTACGAGCAGTACTTC. Amino acid sequence: CASSQAGTYEQYF.

The chain is built from TRBV27 and TRBJ2-1; 8 bases are shared with TRBD2. The V segment lost 3 bases and the J segment 7 bases; nucleotides outside the gene matches: 8. Germline V CDR1 and CDR2: MNHEY, SMNVEV (reference sequence). CDR3 length: 15 amino acids. The CDR3 sequence: CASSFAAGVRNEQFF. CDR3 coding DNA: TGTGCCAGCAGTTTTGCAGCGGGAGTCAGGAATGAGCAGTTCTTC.

This clonotype came up a few times. The chain combines TRBV11-3 with TRBJ1-5; 9 bases match TRBD1. With 2 bases clipped from V and 2 bases from J, the junction kept 13 bases outside the gene matches. The CDR3 covers 19 residues. Per germline, CDR1 SGHNT and CDR2 YENEEA. CDR3 protein: CASSLPTLRDRVGNQPQHF. The CDR3 region has the DNA TGTGCCAGCAGCTTACCAACCCTGAGGGACAGGGTGGGCAATCAGCCCCAGCATTTT.

This clonotype came up many times. The chain couples TRBV6-6 to TRBJ2-7; TRBD2 matches 7 bases. V shed 4 bases, J shed 0 bases, and the junction held 9 bases outside the gene matches. The CDR3 is made up of 16 amino acids. From germline, CDR1 is MNHNY and CDR2 SVGAGI (reference sequence). The chain's CDR3 is CASSSRGEGASYEQYF. The CDR3 region has the DNA TGTGCCAGCAGTTCCCGGGGGGAGGGAGCCTCCTACGAGCAGTACTTC.

This chain connects TRBV27 to TRBJ2-1; 14 nucleotides align to TRBD2. The J call is uncertain, as TRBJ2-7 better fits the DNA end. Germline values: CDR1 MNHEY, CDR2 SMNVEV (reference sequence). The CDR3 extends over 16 amino acids. The CDR3 nucleotides are TGTGCCAGCAGCCCGACTAGCGGGAGGGCTTACAATGAGCAGTACTTC. Its protein product is CASSPTSGRAYNEQYF.

Worth noting for this clonotype: A much larger clone differs from this one at a single base, so this may be a read error. V and J are TRBV25-1 and TRBJ2-5, with D possibly matching TRBD1 (6 bases). Trimming pared 4 bases from V and 11 bases from J, leaving 20 bases between. In germline, CDR1 is MGHDK, CDR2 SYGVNS. The CDR3 has 14 residues. The CDR3, as DNA: TGTGCCAGCAGTGGGGTACAGGGTAGAGGGGAGCAGTACTTC. This gives the protein CASSGVQGRGEQYF.

The chain couples TRBV2 to TRBJ2-5, with D unclear. The CDR3 totals 14 residues. Trimming pared 7 bases from V and 1 base from J, leaving 13 bases between. The germline V gene has CDR1 SNHLY and CDR2 FYNNEI. The chain's CDR3 is CASNRRFFQETQYF. The CDR3 DNA follows: TGTGCCAGCAATCGAAGGTTCTTCCAAGAGACCCAGTACTTC. The full variable domain, its missing parts supplied by reference TRBV2 and TRBJ2-5, is EPEVTQTPSHQVTQMGQEVILRCVPISNHLYFYWYRQILGQKVEFLVSFYNNEISEKSEIFDDQFSVERPDGSNFTLKIRSTKLEDSAMYFCASNRRFFQETQYFGPGTRLLVL.

V gene TRBV28 combines with J gene TRBJ1-2, with D possibly being TRBD1 (6 bases). V was clipped by 7 bases and J by 7 bases, with 25 bases between them. From germline, CDR1 is MDHEN and CDR2 SYDVKM. This CDR3 spans 16 amino acids. The DNA of the CDR3 is TGTGCCAGCACCGCCGCTCCCGGGGGCAGAAGTGGTGGCTACACCTTC. Its protein is CASTAAPGGRSGGYTF.

This sequence joins TRBV4-1 and TRBJ2-7, with 9 nucleotides matching TRBD2. This CDR3 is built from 17 residues. V dropped 0 bases and J dropped 3; count of bases not matched to a gene: 9. CDR1 and CDR2 from the germline V gene are MGHRA and YSYEKL. The CDR3 DNA is TGCGCCAGCAGCCAAGAGGAGAGACTAGCGGAAGTCTACGAGCAGTACTTC. Protein sequence: CASSQEERLAEVYEQYF.

This clonotype was observed a few times. The chain has TRBV6-1 and TRBJ2-7; possible D gene TRBD1, 6 bases. Germline V gives CDR1 MNHNS, CDR2 SASEGT. This CDR3 region has 14 residues. V was pared by 2 bases and J by 2 bases, with 10 bases between. Written as DNA, the CDR3 is TGTGCCAGCAGTGAACGGGGACAAACCTACGAGCAGTACTTC. Translating gives CASSERGQTYEQYF.

This sequence joins TRBV20-1 and TRBJ2-4; TRBD2 is a possible D gene (5 bases). The CDR3 contains 13 residues. The germline V gene encodes CDR1 DFQATT and CDR2 SNEGSKA (reference sequence). V was trimmed by 7 bases and J by 0 bases, leaving 10 bases between them. CDR3 amino acids: CSGVGLAKNIQYF. CDR3 DNA sequence: TGCAGTGGAGTAGGACTAGCCAAAAACATTCAGTACTTC.